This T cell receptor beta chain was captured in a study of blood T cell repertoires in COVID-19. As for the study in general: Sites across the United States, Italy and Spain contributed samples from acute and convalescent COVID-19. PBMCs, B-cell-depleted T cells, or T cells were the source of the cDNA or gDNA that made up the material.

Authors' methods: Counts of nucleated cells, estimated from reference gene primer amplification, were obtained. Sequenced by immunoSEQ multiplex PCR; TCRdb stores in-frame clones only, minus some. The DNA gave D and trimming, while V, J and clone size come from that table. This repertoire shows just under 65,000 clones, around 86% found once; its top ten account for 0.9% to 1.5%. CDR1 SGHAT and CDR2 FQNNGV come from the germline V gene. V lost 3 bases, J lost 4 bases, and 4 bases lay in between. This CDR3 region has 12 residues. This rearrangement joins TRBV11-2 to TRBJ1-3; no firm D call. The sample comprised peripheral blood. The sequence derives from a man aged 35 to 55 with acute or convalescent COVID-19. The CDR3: CASSFKGNTIYF. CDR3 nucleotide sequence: TGTGCCAGCAGCTTTAAAGGAAACACCATATATTTT.